This T cell receptor (beta chain) was documented in a study of cytomegalovirus exposure and HLA in healthy donors. Study-wide results and caveats: The study found most TCR sequences rare, yet found some public TCRs in many donors. For cytomegalovirus status, the classifier reportedly gave diagnoses with high specificity and sensitivity. Follow-up analysis seemed to connect common viral pathogens with several of the most significant clusters identified.

The PCR ran on 60 Vbeta and 13 Jbeta primers. Assay: immunoSEQ multiplex PCR; the TCRdb copy retains only in-frame clones and omits some. The sample has some 130,000 clones, roughly 80% seen once. This clone was seen a handful of times. Its antigen is not identified. The CDR3 sequence is 16 residues long. V was clipped by 0 bases and J by 15 bases, with 24 bases between them. The germline CDR1 and CDR2 sequences are SEHNR and FQNEAQ (reference sequence). The TCR sequence derives from a man aged 40-49 years in good health and CMV-seronegative. The sample taken for sequencing was PBMCs. The chain has TRBV7-9 and TRBJ2-1; D possibly corresponds to TRBD2 (7 bases). The CDR3 bases are TGTGCCAGCAGCTTAGCCGGGTCAGGGGACTATCACCGGGGGTTCTTC. Amino acids: CASSLAGSGDYHRGFF.